The clone carrying this TCR beta chain occurred many times. The sample is drawn from a study of neurological immune-mediated disorders. By 5'RACE with 10-nucleotide random UMIs, the cDNA was made. TCRdb analysed the 5' RACE reads with MiXCR anew, one entry per CDR3 protein. The sample contains nearly 60,000 distinct CDR3 sequences, 3% to 3.5% of which appear only once. The unsorted libraries were prepared from 2 million PBMCs (stored at -80 C). The CDR3 spans 14 residues. The V end was cut by 3 bases, the J end by 2 bases, with 11 bases between. CDR1 is MNHEY and CDR2 is SVGEGT in the germline V gene. The sequenced sample was PBMCs. The receptor's source is a woman aged 55-70 years with multiple sclerosis. The J gene is TRBJ2-7, the V gene TRBV6-2 or TRBV6-3; the D gene is possibly TRBD2 (5 bases). The CDR3 region is CASSYTYGAYEQYF. The CDR3 DNA is TGTGCCAGCAGTTATACTTACGGGGCCTACGAGCAGTACTTC.